This T cell receptor (beta chain) originates from a study of blood T cell repertoires in COVID-19. Overall study context: Samples came from the United States, Italy and Spain, spanning acute and convalescent COVID-19. The analysed material was cDNA or gDNA that came from T cells, B-cell-depleted T cells, or PBMCs.

This CDR3 spans 13 amino acids. The V and J ends lost 4 bases and 4 bases respectively, with 11 bases between them. Per germline, CDR1 SGHRS and CDR2 YFSETQ. Original methodology: How many nucleated cells were present was estimated from reference gene primer amplification. The repertoire was sequenced with immunoSEQ multiplex PCR; TCRdb's copy has only in-frame clones and lacks some. That table is the source of V, J and clone size, and D and trimming were worked out from the DNA. The profile shows a few hundred thousand clones, 80% to 90% of them singletons. This TCR was recovered from a woman in her forties or fifties with acute or convalescent COVID-19. Sequencing was done on a sample of peripheral blood. The chain uses TRBV5-1 and TRBJ1-2, with D perhaps matching TRBD1 (5 bases). CDR3 DNA: TGCGCCAGCAGCACGACAGCGCTCTATGGCTACACCTTC. Translating it yields CASSTTALYGYTF.